The 24 T cell receptor beta chains below come from one sample, sequenced in a study of T cells in Graves' hyperthyroidism and ophthalmopathy (dated by TCRdb to between 2018 and 2021). The receptor library was made with multiplex PCR. Sequencing instrument: Illumina HiSeq 2000. TCR beta CDR3 regions were amplified from RNA transcripts. The TCR CDR3 was subjected to a first round of RT-PCR using the HTBI primer set and the Qiagen OneStep RT-PCR kit. Starting from the raw public reads, TCRdb applied fastp trimming at Q25, assembled clones with MiXCR and retained in-frame beta chains. Duplicate CDR3 protein sequences are folded into a single record with the most common DNA and genes. This sample holds fewer than 900,000 distinct CDR3 sequences; 15% to 20% were observed only once. The ten top clones hold 16% of the sample. Sequencing was done on a sample of blood. Source of these receptors: a woman in her fifties or sixties with Graves' hyperthyroidism that later progressed to Graves' ophthalmopathy.

This chain joins TRBV27 and TRBJ1-6; D remains ambiguous. Germline V lookup: CDR1 MNHEY, CDR2 SMNVEV (reference sequence). CDR3 length: 14 residues. Trimming took 2 bases from V and 8 from J, leaving 10 bases between them. Here the CDR3 reads CASSLPGADSPLHF. The CDR3 DNA reads as TGTGCCAGCAGTTTACCGGGTGCGGATTCACCCCTCCACTTT.

In its sample, this clonotype was seen many times. This rearrangement joins TRBV5-1 to TRBJ1-1; TRBD1 is a possible D gene (5 bases). This CDR3 has 14 amino acids. Trimming took off 2 bases at V and 6 bases at J, with 14 bases between the two ends. CDR1 SGHRS and CDR2 YFSETQ come from the germline V gene. As DNA, the CDR3 is TGCGCCAGCAGCTTCCTTGGGGGGATGTCTGAAGCTTTCTTT. This codes for CASSFLGGMSEAFF.

This clonotype was picked up many times. The V gene is TRBV3-1, the J gene TRBJ2-2, with D possibly being TRBD1 (7 bases). The CDR3 has 14 residues. The V and J ends lost 4 bases and 8 bases respectively, with 14 bases between them. Germline CDR1 is LGHDT and CDR2 is YNNKEL (reference sequence). Here the CDR3 reads CASSRRDSSGELFF. The CDR3 DNA reads as TGTGCCAGCAGCCGGAGGGACAGTTCAGGGGAGCTGTTTTTT.

This clonotype was seen many times. This chain joins TRBV3-1 and TRBJ1-1, with D perhaps TRBD1 (5 bases). This CDR3 comprises 15 residues. Per the germline V gene, CDR1 is LGHDT and CDR2 is YNNKEL (reference sequence). V lost 0 bases to trimming and J lost 7 bases, with 15 bases between them. For the CDR3, the DNA is TGTGCCAGCAGCCAAGATGGGAGGGGATCAGGTGAAGCTTTCTTT. It translates to CASSQDGRGSGEAFF.

This clonotype was counted many times. V and J are TRBV4-1 and TRBJ1-1; D is possibly TRBD1 (6 bases). The V gene's germline CDR1 is MGHRA and CDR2 YSYEKL. Trimming took 4 bases from V and 5 from J, leaving 11 bases between them. This CDR3 contains 13 residues. The CDR3 is CASSLGAVTEAFF. The CDR3 region has the DNA TGCGCCAGCAGCCTGGGGGCCGTTACTGAAGCTTTCTTT.

Only a few counts were recorded for this clonotype. This chain joins TRBV7-2 and TRBJ1-6; the D is unclear. Germline V CDR1 and CDR2: SGHTA, FQGNSA. This CDR3 comprises 16 residues. V lost 5 bases to trimming and J lost 5 bases, with 16 bases between them. The DNA of the CDR3 is TGTGCCAGCAGCGCCCCGGTTGGGTCGAATAATTCACCCCTCCACTTT. Amino acids: CASSAPVGSNNSPLHF.

V gene TRBV3-1 combines with J gene TRBJ1-2; D is perhaps TRBD1 (6 bases). The germline CDR1 and CDR2 sequences are LGHDT and YNNKEL (reference sequence). Trimming removed 4 bases from V and 1 base from J, with 10 bases in between. The CDR3 is 14 amino acids. The CDR3 loop reads CASSPQGGNYGYTF. CDR3 coding DNA: TGTGCCAGCAGCCCTCAAGGGGGTAACTATGGCTACACCTTC.

The sample holds many counts of this clonotype. This chain connects TRBV2 to TRBJ1-5; the D is unclear. The CDR3 has 15 amino acids. The V gene lost 1 base and the J gene lost 0 bases, with 7 bases spanning the gap. Germline values: CDR1 SNHLY, CDR2 FYNNEI. CDR3 sequence reads: CASSEGQSSNQPQHF. For the CDR3, the DNA is TGTGCCAGCAGTGAAGGTCAGTCTAGCAATCAGCCCCAGCATTTT.

This clonotype was counted between two and nine times. This sequence joins TRBV5-4 and TRBJ1-1, with unresolved D. The V and J ends lost 4 bases and 11 bases respectively, with 18 bases between them. This CDR3 contains 13 residues. CDR1 and CDR2 from the germline V gene are SGHNT and YYREEE (reference sequence). CDR3 sequence: CASSQDLSRGAFF. The CDR3 DNA reads TGTGCCAGCAGCCAAGACCTCTCGAGAGGGGCTTTCTTT.

J is TRBJ2-5 and V is TRBV7-3; 10 nucleotides line up with TRBD2. V dropped 5 bases and J dropped 2; count of bases not matched to a gene: 5. Germline V gene sequence: CDR1 SGHTA, CDR2 FQGTGA. This CDR3 region has 15 residues. The CDR3 nucleotides read TGTGCCAGCAGCCGCGCAGCGGGGGGGCAAGAGACCCAGTACTTC. Residues: CASSRAAGGQETQYF.

This clonotype was seen at least ten times. The V and J genes are TRBV29-1 and TRBJ2-7; TRBD1 matches at 7 bases. Unmatched junction bases numbered 1, after V lost 2 bases and J lost 0 bases. The CDR3 has 13 amino acids. The germline CDR1 and CDR2 sequences are SQVTM and ANQGSEA. The CDR3 nucleotides read TGCAGCGTTGAAAGACAGGGCTCCTACGAGCAGTACTTC. As protein: CSVERQGSYEQYF.

The V call is TRBV4-1, the J call TRBJ2-7; no reliable D call. Trimming cost V 0 bases and J 9 bases, with 6 bases left between them. The CDR3 totals 11 residues. Per germline, CDR1 MGHRA and CDR2 YSYEKL. The CDR3 DNA reads TGCGCCAGCAGCCAAGATGTTGTGCAGTACTTC. Translation: CASSQDVVQYF.

This clonotype was picked up a small number of times. It may be a read error: a sequence one base away is much more abundant. V and J are TRBV7-2 and TRBJ1-2; D not certain. Germline-derived CDR1 and CDR2 are SGHTA and FQGNSA. V was pared by 7 bases and J by 0 bases, with 6 bases between. The CDR3 is made up of 12 amino acids. The CDR3 DNA reads as TGTGCCAGCAACTCGACTAACTATGGCTACACCTTC. Its translation: CASNSTNYGYTF.

The chain links TRBV5-6 to TRBJ2-2, with D possibly called TRBD1 or TRBD2 (5 bases each). The V gene lost 1 base and the J gene lost 1 base, with 23 bases spanning the gap. This CDR3 is 20 amino acids long. Germline V gives CDR1 SGHDT, CDR2 YYEEEE. CDR3 loop: CASSLIRDPRRALNTGELFF. DNA of the CDR3: TGTGCCAGCAGCTTGATACGGGACCCCCGGCGGGCTTTGAACACCGGGGAGCTGTTTTTT.

This clonotype was seen repeatedly, ten times or more. This chain links TRBV30 with TRBJ2-7; 7 bases are a match to TRBD1. This CDR3 spans 16 amino acids. Trimming took 0 bases from V and 5 from J; bases not matched to a gene: 13. Per germline, CDR1 GTSNPN and CDR2 SVGIG (reference sequence). Written as DNA, the CDR3 is TGTGCCTGGAGTGTGCCAGACAGGGTGGCAGCTGACGAGCAGTACTTC. Protein sequence: CAWSVPDRVAADEQYF.

The V call is TRBV10-3, the J call TRBJ1-5; a possible D gene is TRBD1 (5 bases). The ends were cut back, 4 bases at V and 0 bases at J, with 10 bases in the middle. The CDR3 spans 15 residues. Germline assignment: CDR1 ENHRY and CDR2 SYGVKD. CDR3 protein: CAISVMGGSNQPQHF. CDR3 in DNA: TGTGCCATCAGTGTGATGGGGGGTAGCAATCAGCCCCAGCATTTT.

There are many counts of this clonotype. The rearrangement uses TRBV9 and TRBJ1-1; possibly TRBD1 for D (5 bases). This CDR3 spans 16 amino acids. Germline V gene data show CDR1 as SGDLS and CDR2 as YYNGEE. V lost 0 bases and J 2 bases, leaving 14 bases between the germline ends. The CDR3 reads CASSVGIDSGNTEAFF. CDR3 nucleotide sequence: TGTGCCAGCAGCGTAGGAATCGACAGTGGCAACACTGAAGCTTTCTTT.

The genes are TRBV5-6 and TRBJ1-5; possible D gene TRBD1, 6 bases. Trimming took off 4 bases at V and 7 bases at J, with 15 bases between the two ends. The CDR3 loop spans 14 amino acids. The germline gives CDR1 SGHDT, CDR2 YYEEEE. The CDR3 sequence: CASSARQVGQPQHF. In nucleotides, the CDR3 is TGTGCCAGCAGCGCCCGACAGGTGGGCCAGCCCCAGCATTTT.

This chain connects TRBV12-3 or TRBV12-4 to TRBJ1-1; 10 bases match TRBD1. CDR3 length: 15 amino acids. J gave up 1 base and V 5 bases, and 4 bases lay outside the gene matches. The CDR3 nucleotides read TGTGCCAGCAGTACCTGGACAGGGGGGAACACTGAAGCTTTCTTT. It encodes CASSTWTGGNTEAFF.

This sequence joins TRBV7-3 and TRBJ2-5, with TRBD2 identical over 8 bases. Looked up from germline, CDR1 is SGHTA and CDR2 is FQGTGA. V trimming: 5 bases; J trimming: 5 bases; junction bases outside the gene matches: 7. CDR3 length equals 14 residues. CDR3 loop: CASSPTRGVETQYF. The CDR3 DNA reads as TGTGCCAGCAGCCCAACGCGGGGGGTGGAGACCCAGTACTTC.

This clonotype was recorded at least ten times. The V call is TRBV9, the J call TRBJ1-4; 7 nucleotides align to TRBD1. V lost 4 bases, J lost 6 bases, and 6 bases stayed unmatched. Per germline, CDR1 SGDLS and CDR2 YYNGEE. The CDR3 totals 14 residues. The CDR3 protein is CASSRFTGDEKLFF. The DNA of the CDR3 is TGTGCCAGCAGCCGATTCACAGGGGATGAAAAACTGTTTTTT. Full variable domain (outside the CDR3, taken from reference TRBV9 and TRBJ1-4): DSGVTQTPKHLITATGQRVTLRCSPRSGDLSVYWYQQSLDQGLQFLIQYYNGEERAKGNILERFSAQQFPDLHSELNLSSLELGDSALYFCASSRFTGDEKLFFGSGTQLSVL.

This clonotype appeared a few times. This chain links TRBV19 with TRBJ2-3, with D unclear. Germline CDR1 and CDR2: LNHDA and SQIVND (reference sequence). The CDR3 has 14 amino acids. Trimming cost V 3 bases and J 5 bases, with 12 bases left between them. The CDR3 nucleotides are TGTGCCAGTAGTATGTCCAGGTTCGGAGATACGCAGTATTTT. Its translation: CASSMSRFGDTQYF.

The chain carries TRBV2 and TRBJ1-2, with D possibly matching TRBD1 (5 bases). Germline V gives CDR1 SNHLY, CDR2 FYNNEI. The CDR3 runs 16 residues. With 6 bases removed from V and 8 bases from J, the gap between germline ends came to 25 bases. The CDR3 coding sequence is TGTGCCAGCAGCCAAGGGACCTGGGTAACTCCTAGGGGCTACACCTTC. Its protein product is CASSQGTWVTPRGYTF.

This clonotype was detected a few times. The genes are TRBV27 and TRBJ2-1, with TRBD1 as a possible D gene (6 bases). Per the germline V gene, CDR1 is MNHEY and CDR2 is SMNVEV (reference sequence). Trimming left V 5 bases short and J 7 bases short, with 9 bases between. The CDR3 spans 12 residues. The CDR3 protein is CASSDRRNEQFF. The CDR3 DNA reads TGTGCCAGCAGTGACAGGAGGAATGAGCAGTTCTTC.